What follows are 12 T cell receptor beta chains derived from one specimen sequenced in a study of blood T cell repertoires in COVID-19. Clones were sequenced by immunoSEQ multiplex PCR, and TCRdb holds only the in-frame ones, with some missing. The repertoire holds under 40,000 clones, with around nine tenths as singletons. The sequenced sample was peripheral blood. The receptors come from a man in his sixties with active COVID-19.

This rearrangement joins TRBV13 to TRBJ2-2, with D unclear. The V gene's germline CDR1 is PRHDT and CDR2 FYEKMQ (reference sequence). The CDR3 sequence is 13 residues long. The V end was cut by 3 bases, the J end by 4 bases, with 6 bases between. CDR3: CASSFRTTGELFF. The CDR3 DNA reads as TGTGCCAGCAGCTTCAGAACCACCGGGGAGCTGTTTTTT. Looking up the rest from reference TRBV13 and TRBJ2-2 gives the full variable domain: AAGVIQSPRHLIKEKRETATLKCYPIPRHDTVYWYQQGPGQDPQFLISFYEKMQSDKGSIPDRFSAQQFSDYHSELNMSSLELGDSALYFCASSFRTTGELFFGEGSRLTVL.

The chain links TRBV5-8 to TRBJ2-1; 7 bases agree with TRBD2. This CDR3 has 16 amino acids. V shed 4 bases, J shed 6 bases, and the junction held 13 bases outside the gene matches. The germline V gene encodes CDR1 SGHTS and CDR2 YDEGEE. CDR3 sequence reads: CASSRGTIARVNEQFF. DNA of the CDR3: TGTGCCAGCAGCCGAGGGACTATCGCGCGGGTCAATGAGCAGTTCTTC. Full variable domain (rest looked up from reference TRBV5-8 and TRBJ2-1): EAGVTQSPTHLIKTRGQQATLRCSPISGHTSVYWYQQALGLGLQFLLWYDEGEERNRGNFPPRFSGRQFPNYSSELNVNALELEDSALYLCASSRGTIARVNEQFFGPGTRLTVL.

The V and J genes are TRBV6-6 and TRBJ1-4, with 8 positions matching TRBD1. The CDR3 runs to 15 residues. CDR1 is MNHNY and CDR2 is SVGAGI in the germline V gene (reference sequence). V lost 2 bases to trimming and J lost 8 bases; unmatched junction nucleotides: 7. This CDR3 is CASSYGQGAGEKLFF. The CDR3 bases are TGTGCCAGCAGTTACGGGCAGGGGGCTGGGGAAAAACTGTTTTTT.

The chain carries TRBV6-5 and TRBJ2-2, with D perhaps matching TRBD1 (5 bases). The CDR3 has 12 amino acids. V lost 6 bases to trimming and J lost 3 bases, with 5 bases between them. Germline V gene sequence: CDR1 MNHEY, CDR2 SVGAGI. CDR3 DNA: TGTGCCAGCAGGACAGACACCGGGGAGCTGTTTTTT. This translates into CASRTDTGELFF.

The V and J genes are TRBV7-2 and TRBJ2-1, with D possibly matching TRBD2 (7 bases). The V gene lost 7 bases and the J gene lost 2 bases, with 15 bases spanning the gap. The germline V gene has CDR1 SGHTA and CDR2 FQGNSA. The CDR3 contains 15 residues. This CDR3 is CASNSGGPTYNEQFF. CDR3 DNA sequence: TGTGCCAGCAACTCCGGGGGGCCAACCTACAATGAGCAGTTCTTC.

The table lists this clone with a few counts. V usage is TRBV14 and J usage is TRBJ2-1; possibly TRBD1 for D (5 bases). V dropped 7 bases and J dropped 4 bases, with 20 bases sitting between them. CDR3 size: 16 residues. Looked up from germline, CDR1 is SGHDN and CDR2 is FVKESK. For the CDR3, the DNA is TGTGCCAGCAATCTAAAGGGGTCCGGGTTTTACAATGAGCAGTTCTTC. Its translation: CASNLKGSGFYNEQFF.

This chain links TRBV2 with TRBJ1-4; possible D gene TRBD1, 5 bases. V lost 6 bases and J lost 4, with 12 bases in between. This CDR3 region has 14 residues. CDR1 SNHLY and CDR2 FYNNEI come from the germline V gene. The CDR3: CASSNRDFNEKLFF. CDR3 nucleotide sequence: TGTGCCAGCAGCAACCGGGACTTTAATGAAAAACTGTTTTTT.

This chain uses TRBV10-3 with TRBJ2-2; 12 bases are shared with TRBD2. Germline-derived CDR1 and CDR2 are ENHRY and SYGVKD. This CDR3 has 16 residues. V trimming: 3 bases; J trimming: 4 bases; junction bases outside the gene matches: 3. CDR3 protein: CAISDLAGGGTGELFF. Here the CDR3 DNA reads TGTGCCATCAGTGATCTAGCGGGAGGGGGCACCGGGGAGCTGTTTTTT.

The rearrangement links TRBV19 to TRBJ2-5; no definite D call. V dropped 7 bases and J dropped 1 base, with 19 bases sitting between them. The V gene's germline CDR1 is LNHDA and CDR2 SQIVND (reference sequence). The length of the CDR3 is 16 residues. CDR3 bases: TGTGCCAGTAAGGCTATTACAGAATTCGGCCAAGAGACCCAGTACTTC. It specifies CASKAITEFGQETQYF.

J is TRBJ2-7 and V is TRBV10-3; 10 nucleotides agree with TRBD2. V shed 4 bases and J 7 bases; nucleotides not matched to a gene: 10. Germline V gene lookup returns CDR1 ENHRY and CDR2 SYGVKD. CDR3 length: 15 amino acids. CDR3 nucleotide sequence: TGTGCCATCAGTGGGGGGGGGACTAGCGTCCCTGAGCAGTACTTC. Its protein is CAISGGGTSVPEQYF.

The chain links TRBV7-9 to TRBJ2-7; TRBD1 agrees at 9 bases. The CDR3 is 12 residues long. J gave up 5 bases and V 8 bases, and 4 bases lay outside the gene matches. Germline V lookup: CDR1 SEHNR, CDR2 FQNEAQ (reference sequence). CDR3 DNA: TGTGCCAGCGGGACAGGGAACAACGAGCAGTACTTC. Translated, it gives CASGTGNNEQYF.

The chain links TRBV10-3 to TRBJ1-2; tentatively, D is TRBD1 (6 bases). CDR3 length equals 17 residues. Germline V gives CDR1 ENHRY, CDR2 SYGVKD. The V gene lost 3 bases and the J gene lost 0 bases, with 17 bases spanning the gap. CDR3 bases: TGTGCCATCAGTGATTCCACAGGGCATAAAGCTAACTATGGCTACACCTTC. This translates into CAISDSTGHKANYGYTF.